What follows is one T cell receptor beta chain and its context. This clone was picked up a small number of times. Its antigen remains unidentified. Nothing much larger sits one base from this clone, and base qualities are not available. TCRbeta CDR3 regions were amplified from genomic DNA by means of the immunoSEQ Assay, a bias-controlled multiplex PCR. The authors processed their data as follows. Nucleated cell counts per sample were estimated from amplification of reference gene primers within the assay. To quantify the absolute abundance of each unique TCRbeta CDR3 rearrangement, sequence reads were collapsed and filtered. For each sample, productive Simpson clonality was calculated as the square root of Simpson's diversity index across productive rearrangements. Not all clones reach the TCRdb copy of this immuneACCESS table, which keeps in-frame sequences only. Checked studies attribute under half of the gap to unresolved V genes and leave the rest unexplained. The DNA gave D and trimming, while V, J and clone size come from that table. Counted in this sample were about 300,000 clones; roughly nine tenths of them appeared once. The top ten clones comprise 1.5% to 2% of the sample.

The entry originates in a study of blood T cell repertoires in COVID-19 (dated by TCRdb to 2020 to 2021). At the level of the whole study: The collaborator samples originated in the United States, Italy and Spain and spanned the acute and convalescent phases of COVID-19. The prospective study material was composed of cDNA or gDNA derived from T cells, B-cell-depleted T cells, or PBMCs. The dataset comprised deeply sampled blood TCRbeta repertoires from subjects exposed to, actively infected with, or recovered from COVID-19. A freely available public database, intended as a resource for researchers studying the immune response to SARS-CoV-2, is where the repertoires were released. Samples came from the ongoing ImmuneRACE study (first 160 participants) plus 1,254 subjects from 6 global collaborators. Nearly every sample came with metadata listing a de-identified subject ID, COVID-19 status, age in years and sex. Where HLA class I and class II types were available, the types were taken from metadata supplied by the sample provider, not from assay-based typing.

One collaborating source in Seattle enrolled patients during active infection and followed them longitudinally through the course of disease. Whole blood was collected in K2EDTA tubes by collaborating institutions according to the institutions' own protocols. For TCRbeta analysis, collaborator samples were shipped as frozen whole blood, as isolated PBMCs, or as DNA extracted from either sample type. General study outcomes and caveats: The amount of clinical and demographic metadata varied by source and participant and was provided uncurated.

This clonotype was obtained from a woman aged 25 to 39 with COVID-19, enrolled during active disease. Source material: peripheral blood.

The base sequence is TGTGCCAGCAGCTTAGCACTCCAGGGGGTGGACGAAAGCTACGAGCAGTACTTC. It encodes CASSLALQGVDESYEQYF. The chain uses TRBV7-9 and TRBJ2-7, with 7 central nucleotides matching TRBD1. Sequences SEHNR (CDR1) and FQNEAQ (CDR2) are obtained from the germline V gene (reference sequence). V has 0 bases trimmed and J has 3 bases trimmed; junction bases matching no gene number 14. The CDR3 runs 18 amino acids, cysteine and phenylalanine included. CDR3 DNA is the only sequence kept; it has 54 bases, read in frame from the first base.